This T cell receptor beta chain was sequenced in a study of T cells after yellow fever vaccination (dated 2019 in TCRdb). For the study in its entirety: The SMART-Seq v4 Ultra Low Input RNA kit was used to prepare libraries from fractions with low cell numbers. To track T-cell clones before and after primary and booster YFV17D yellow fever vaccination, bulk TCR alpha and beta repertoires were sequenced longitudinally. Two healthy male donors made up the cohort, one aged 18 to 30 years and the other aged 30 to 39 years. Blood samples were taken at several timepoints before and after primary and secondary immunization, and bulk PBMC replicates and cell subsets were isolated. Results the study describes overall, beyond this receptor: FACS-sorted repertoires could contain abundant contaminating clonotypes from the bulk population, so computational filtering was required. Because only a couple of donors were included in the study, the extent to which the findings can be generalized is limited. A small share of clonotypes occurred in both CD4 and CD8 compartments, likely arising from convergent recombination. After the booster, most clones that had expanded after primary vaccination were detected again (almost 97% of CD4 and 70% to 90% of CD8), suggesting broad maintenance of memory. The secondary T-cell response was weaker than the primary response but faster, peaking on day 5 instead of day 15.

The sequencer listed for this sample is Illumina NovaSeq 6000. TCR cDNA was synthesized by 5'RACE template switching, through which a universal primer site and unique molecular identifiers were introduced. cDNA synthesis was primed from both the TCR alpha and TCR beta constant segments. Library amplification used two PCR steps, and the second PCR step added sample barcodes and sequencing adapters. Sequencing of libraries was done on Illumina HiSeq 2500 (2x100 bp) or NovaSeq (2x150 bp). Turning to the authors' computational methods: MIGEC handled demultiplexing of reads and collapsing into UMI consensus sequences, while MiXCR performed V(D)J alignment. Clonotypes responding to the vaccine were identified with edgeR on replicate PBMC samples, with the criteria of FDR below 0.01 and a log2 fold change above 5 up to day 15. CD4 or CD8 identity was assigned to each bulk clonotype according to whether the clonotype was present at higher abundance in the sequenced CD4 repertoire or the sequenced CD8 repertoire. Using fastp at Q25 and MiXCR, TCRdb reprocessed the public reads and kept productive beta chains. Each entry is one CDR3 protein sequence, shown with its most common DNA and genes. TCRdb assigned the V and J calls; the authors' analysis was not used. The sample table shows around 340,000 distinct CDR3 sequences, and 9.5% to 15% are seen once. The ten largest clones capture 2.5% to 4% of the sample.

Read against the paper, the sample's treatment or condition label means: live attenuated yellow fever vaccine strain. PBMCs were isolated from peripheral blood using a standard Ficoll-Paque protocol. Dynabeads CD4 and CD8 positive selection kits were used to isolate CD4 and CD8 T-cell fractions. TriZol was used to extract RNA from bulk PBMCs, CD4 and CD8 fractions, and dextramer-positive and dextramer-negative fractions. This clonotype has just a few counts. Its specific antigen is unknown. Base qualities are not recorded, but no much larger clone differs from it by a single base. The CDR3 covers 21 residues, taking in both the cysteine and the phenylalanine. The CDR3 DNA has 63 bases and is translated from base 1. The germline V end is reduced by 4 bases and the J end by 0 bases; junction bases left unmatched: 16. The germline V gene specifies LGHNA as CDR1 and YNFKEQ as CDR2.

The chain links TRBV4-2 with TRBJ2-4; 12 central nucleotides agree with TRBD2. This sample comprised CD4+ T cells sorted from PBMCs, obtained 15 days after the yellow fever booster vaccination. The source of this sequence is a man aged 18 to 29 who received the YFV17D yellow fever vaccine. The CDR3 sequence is CASSPTPRASGGVLAKNIQYF. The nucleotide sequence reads TGTGCCAGCAGCCCCACCCCCCGGGCTAGCGGGGGGGTTCTAGCCAAAAACATTCAGTACTTC.